The 23 T cell receptor beta chains below all came from one sample that was sequenced in a study of cytomegalovirus exposure and HLA in healthy donors. PCR was performed using 60 Vbeta and 13 Jbeta primers. Libraries were prepared by immunoSEQ multiplex PCR; TCRdb keeps only in-frame clonotypes and omits some of them. The profile shows 140,000 to 150,000 clones, approximately 81% of them singletons. The sample was PBMCs. Every receptor here comes from a woman in her 40s in good health and CMV-seropositive.

The rearrangement links TRBV11-2 to TRBJ2-7, with a possible D match to TRBD1 (5 bases). The germline V and J ends were trimmed by 1 base and 6 bases, with 10 bases remaining between them. Germline CDR1 and CDR2: SGHAT and FQNNGV. CDR3 length: 13 amino acids. CDR3 sequence reads: CASSLVIQGEQYF. CDR3 DNA sequence: TGTGCCAGCAGCTTAGTCATTCAGGGCGAGCAGTACTTC.

CDR3 coding DNA: TGCGCCACCACGGACAAAAACTATGGCTACACCTTC. Protein product: CATTDKNYGYTF. V is TRBV5-1 and J is TRBJ1-2; possible D gene TRBD1, 5 bases. CDR1 is SGHRS, CDR2 YFSETQ, per germline. The V gene lost 9 bases and the J gene lost 2 bases, with 11 bases spanning the gap. This CDR3 is 12 amino acids long.

In DNA, the CDR3 is TGTGCCAGCAGCCATCCGGGGGCGGGAGGCAGCACCGGGGAGCTGTTTTTT. It yields the protein CASSHPGAGGSTGELFF. The V call is TRBV4-2, the J call TRBJ2-2; 8 nucleotides agree with TRBD2. Germline loops: CDR1 LGHNA, CDR2 YNFKEQ. The V and J ends lost 3 bases and 4 bases, in that order; junction bases with no gene match: 10. The CDR3 has 17 residues.

V and J are TRBV7-9 and TRBJ2-1; tentatively, D is TRBD2 (6 bases). The CDR3 loop spans 16 amino acids. The V gene lost 4 bases and the J gene lost 6 bases, with 19 bases spanning the gap. Germline assignment: CDR1 SEHNR and CDR2 FQNEAQ (reference sequence). The chain's CDR3 is CASSSRDSKQPNEQFF. The CDR3, as DNA: TGTGCCAGCAGCTCCCGGGACTCAAAACAGCCCAATGAGCAGTTCTTC.

CDR3 bases: TGTGCCACCAGCAGGAGGGGACAGGGGGCAGGTCAGCCCCAGCATTTT. It translates to CATSRRGQGAGQPQHF. The genes are TRBV15 and TRBJ1-5, with 12 bases identical to TRBD1. CDR3 size: 16 residues. Germline loops: CDR1 LNHNV, CDR2 YYDKDF (reference sequence). V shed 3 bases, J shed 6 bases, and the junction held 6 bases outside the gene matches.

CDR3 DNA: TGTGCCAGCAGTACCGGGGCTCGGGGGAGCACTGAAGCTTTCTTT. Translation gives CASSTGARGSTEAFF. The rearrangement uses TRBV27 and TRBJ1-1; tentative D call: TRBD1 (5 bases). V lost 5 bases to trimming and J lost 4 bases, with 17 bases between them. The germline V gene encodes CDR1 MNHEY and CDR2 SMNVEV (reference sequence). The CDR3 runs 15 residues.

V gene TRBV5-1 combines with J gene TRBJ1-2, with D hard to call. CDR1 and CDR2 from the germline V gene are SGHRS and YFSETQ. The CDR3 has 14 residues. Trimming removed 2 bases from V and 4 bases from J, with 12 bases in between. Written as DNA, the CDR3 is TGCGCCAGCAGCTTTGGAGAGGAGATCTATGGCTACACCTTC. This encodes CASSFGEEIYGYTF.

The chain has TRBV10-3 and TRBJ2-7, with 9 bases identical to TRBD1. Germline values: CDR1 ENHRY, CDR2 SYGVKD. CDR3 length equals 12 residues. V was clipped by 11 bases and J by 5 bases; unmatched bases: 7. The chain's CDR3 is CAGGTGLNEQYF. The CDR3 region has the DNA TGTGCCGGGGGGACAGGGTTGAACGAGCAGTACTTC.

This chain joins TRBV27 and TRBJ2-2; D remains ambiguous. Between the trimmed V and J ends, which lost 6 bases and 1 base, there was a span of 3 bases. The length of the CDR3 is 12 residues. Germline-derived CDR1 and CDR2 are MNHEY and SMNVEV (reference sequence). CDR3 DNA sequence: TGTGCCAGCAGACAGAACACCGGGGAGCTGTTTTTT. Translated: CASRQNTGELFF.

The chain recombines TRBV7-9 with TRBJ2-1; the match to TRBD2 covers 7 bases. Germline CDR1 and CDR2: SEHNR and FQNEAQ (reference sequence). The V gene end was trimmed by 7 bases and the J gene end by 0 bases; junction bases not matched to a gene: 6. CDR3 length equals 15 residues. The CDR3 spells CASTSAGSSYNEQFF. The CDR3 nucleotides read TGTGCCAGCACCTCAGCGGGGAGCTCCTACAATGAGCAGTTCTTC.

CDR3 coding DNA: TGTGCCTGGAGTCAGACAGGGGGCACTGAAGCTTTCTTT. Protein product: CAWSQTGGTEAFF. V gene TRBV30 combines with J gene TRBJ1-1; 9 positions match TRBD1. V trimming: 2 bases; J trimming: 4 bases; junction bases outside the gene matches: 2. The CDR3 has 13 residues. From germline, CDR1 is GTSNPN and CDR2 SVGIG (reference sequence).

The chain uses TRBV10-3 and TRBJ1-2; tentatively, D is TRBD1 (6 bases). Looked up from germline, CDR1 is ENHRY and CDR2 is SYGVKD. CDR3 length: 12 amino acids. V lost 6 bases, J lost 5 bases, and 10 bases lay in between. The CDR3 DNA reads TGTGCCATCAGCCACAGGGATTATGGCTACACCTTC. This encodes CAISHRDYGYTF.

CDR3 sequence (DNA): TGCGCCAGCAGCTTCAACGCACGCAGGGAAGCTTTCTTT. It is translated as CASSFNARREAFF. The gene calls are TRBV5-1 and TRBJ1-1; the D is unclear. Germline CDR1 is SGHRS and CDR2 is YFSETQ. The CDR3 consists of 13 residues. V was pared by 2 bases and J by 8 bases, with 13 bases between. The variable domain in full, completed from reference TRBV5-1 and TRBJ1-1, reads KAGVTQTPRYLIKTRGQQVTLSCSPISGHRSVSWYQQTPGQGLQFLFEYFSETQRNKGNFPGRFSGRQFSNSRSEMNVSTLELGDSALYLCASSFNARREAFFGQGTRLTVV.

V is TRBV2 and J is TRBJ2-1; TRBD2 matches 7 bases. This CDR3 has 17 residues. Germline CDR1 is SNHLY and CDR2 is FYNNEI. Trimming cost V 2 bases and J 7 bases; bases outside gene matches: 14. The DNA of the CDR3 is TGTGCCAGCAGTGAACTAGCGGTGAGGGAGTCCAGGAATGAGCAGTTCTTC. Its protein is CASSELAVRESRNEQFF.

This clone occurred a few times. This chain joins TRBV18 and TRBJ1-5, with TRBD1 as a possible D gene (5 bases). Looked up from germline, CDR1 is KGHSH and CDR2 is LQKENI. The ends were cut back, 2 bases at V and 9 bases at J, with 14 bases in the middle. The CDR3 has 14 residues. CDR3 amino acids: CASSPGDTGGPQHF. The CDR3 nucleotides read TGTGCCAGCTCACCAGGTGATACAGGTGGGCCCCAGCATTTT.

The chain joins TRBV29-1 to TRBJ2-2; the D gene is possibly TRBD1 (6 bases). The CDR3 is made up of 15 amino acids. Trimming left V 0 bases short and J 5 bases short, with 13 bases between. The germline CDR1 and CDR2 sequences are SQVTM and ANQGSEA. The CDR3 nucleotides are TGCAGCGTTGAAGATTCGAGGGGGAGAACCGGGGAGCTGTTTTTT. Translating gives CSVEDSRGRTGELFF.

With regard to this clone: An end of the junction differs from the germline gene, which may be a read error. The DNA of the CDR3 is TGTTCCAGCAGGGCGGGAAATGAGCAGTTCTTC. Amino acid sequence: CSSRAGNEQFF. V gene TRBV7-9 combines with J gene TRBJ2-1; a possible D gene is TRBD2 (6 bases). The V gene's germline CDR1 is SEHNR and CDR2 FQNEAQ (reference sequence). The CDR3 covers 11 residues.

CDR3 in amino acids: CASSFSQGTGDEKLFF. CDR3 sequence (DNA): TGTGCCAGCAGTTTCTCTCAGGGCACCGGTGATGAAAAACTGTTTTTT. The rearrangement links TRBV27 to TRBJ1-4, with D tentatively TRBD1 (5 bases). This CDR3 comprises 16 residues. The V and J ends lost 3 bases and 6 bases respectively, with 17 bases between them. Germline V gene data show CDR1 as MNHEY and CDR2 as SMNVEV (reference sequence). The whole variable domain, filled in from reference TRBV27 and TRBJ1-4, reads EAQVTQNPRYLITVTGKKLTVTCSQNMNHEYMSWYRQDPGLGLRQIYYSMNVEVTDKGDVPEGYKVSRKEKRNFPLILESPSPNQTSLYFCASSFSQGTGDEKLFFGSGTQLSVL.

The chain combines TRBV20-1 with TRBJ2-1, with D unresolved. Germline V gene sequence: CDR1 DFQATT, CDR2 SNEGSKA (reference sequence). There are 11 residues in the CDR3. Deletions cut 5 bases from V and 7 bases from J, with 9 bases between. CDR3 residues: CSAYPTNEQFF. The CDR3 DNA follows: TGCAGTGCTTATCCTACTAATGAGCAGTTCTTC.

The gene calls are TRBV9 and TRBJ2-1, with D unclear. The V end lost 0 bases, the J end lost 0 bases, and 4 bases lay between the germline ends. The CDR3 runs 14 residues. Germline V CDR1 and CDR2: SGDLS, YYNGEE. The CDR3 loop is CASSVDGSYNEQFF. In nucleotides, the CDR3 is TGTGCCAGCAGCGTAGACGGCTCCTACAATGAGCAGTTCTTC.

The chain carries TRBV9 and TRBJ2-5; D is perhaps TRBD1 (6 bases). The J call may be in error: the DNA end matches TRBJ2-7 better. This CDR3 has 14 amino acids. The germline CDR1 and CDR2 sequences are SGDLS and YYNGEE. CDR3 nucleotides: TGTGCCAGCAGCGTAGCTACGAGGGGGTACGAGCAGTACTTC. Its protein is CASSVATRGYEQYF.

Comments on this clone: With a much larger clone just one base away, this may be a read error. V and J are TRBV14 and TRBJ1-6, with 7 bases that match TRBD1. The V gene end was trimmed by 4 bases and the J gene end by 4 bases; junction bases not matched to a gene: 1. Looked up from germline, CDR1 is SGHDN and CDR2 is FVKESK. This CDR3 has 14 residues. CDR3 bases: TGTGCCAGCAGCCTGGGACAGTATAATTCACCCCTCCACTTT. This translates into CASSLGQYNSPLHF.

CDR3 bases: TGTGCCAGCAGCCCAGGCAGGGCAGGGGCTTACGAGCAGTACTTC. The encoded protein is CASSPGRAGAYEQYF. V gene TRBV11-3 combines with J gene TRBJ2-7; D possibly corresponds to TRBD1 (6 bases). Germline assignment: CDR1 SGHNT and CDR2 YENEEA. The CDR3 covers 15 residues. V was clipped by 5 bases and J by 4 bases, with 18 bases between them.